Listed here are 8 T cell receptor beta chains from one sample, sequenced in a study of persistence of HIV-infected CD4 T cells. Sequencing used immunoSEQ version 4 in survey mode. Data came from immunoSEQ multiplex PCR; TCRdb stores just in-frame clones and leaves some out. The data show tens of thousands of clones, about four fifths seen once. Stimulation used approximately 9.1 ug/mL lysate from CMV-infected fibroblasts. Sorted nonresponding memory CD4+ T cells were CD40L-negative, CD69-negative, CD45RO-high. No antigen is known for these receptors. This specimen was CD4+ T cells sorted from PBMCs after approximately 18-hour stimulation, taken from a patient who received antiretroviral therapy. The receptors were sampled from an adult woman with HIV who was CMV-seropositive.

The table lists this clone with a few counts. The CDR3: CASSDGRAGRSGYTF. The CDR3, as DNA: TGTGCCAGCAGTGATGGCAGGGCGGGCCGGTCGGGCTACACCTTC. This chain joins TRBV25-1 and TRBJ1-2, with D possibly being TRBD1 (5 bases). Trimming shortened V by 3 bases and J by 8 bases, and 19 bases separated the two germline ends. This CDR3 has 15 residues. Germline V gives CDR1 MGHDK, CDR2 SYGVNS.

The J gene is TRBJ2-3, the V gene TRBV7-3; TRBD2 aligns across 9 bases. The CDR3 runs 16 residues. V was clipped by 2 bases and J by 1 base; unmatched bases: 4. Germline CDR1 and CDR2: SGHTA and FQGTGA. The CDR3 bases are TGTGCCAGCAGCTTAGGCTTAGCGGGAGGCACAGATACGCAGTATTTT. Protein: CASSLGLAGGTDTQYF.

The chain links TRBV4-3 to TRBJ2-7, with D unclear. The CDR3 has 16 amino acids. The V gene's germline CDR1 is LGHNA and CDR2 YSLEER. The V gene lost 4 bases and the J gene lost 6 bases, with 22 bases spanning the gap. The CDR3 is CASSPNPSQSASEQYF. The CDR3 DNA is TGCGCCAGCAGCCCCAACCCTTCACAATCGGCTTCCGAGCAGTACTTC.

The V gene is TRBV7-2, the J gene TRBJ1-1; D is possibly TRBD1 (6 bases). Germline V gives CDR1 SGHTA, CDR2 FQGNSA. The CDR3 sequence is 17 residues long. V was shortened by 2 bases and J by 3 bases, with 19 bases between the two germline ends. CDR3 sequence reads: CASSLNGGRGTYTEAFF. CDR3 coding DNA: TGTGCCAGCAGCTTAAACGGGGGCCGGGGGACATACACTGAAGCTTTCTTT.

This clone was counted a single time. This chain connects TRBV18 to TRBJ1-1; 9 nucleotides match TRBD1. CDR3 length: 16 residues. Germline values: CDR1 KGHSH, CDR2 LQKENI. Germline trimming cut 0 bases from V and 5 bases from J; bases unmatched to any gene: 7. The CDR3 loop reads CASSPPNRGQGTEAFF. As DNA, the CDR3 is TGTGCCAGCTCACCACCGAACAGGGGGCAGGGTACTGAAGCTTTCTTT.

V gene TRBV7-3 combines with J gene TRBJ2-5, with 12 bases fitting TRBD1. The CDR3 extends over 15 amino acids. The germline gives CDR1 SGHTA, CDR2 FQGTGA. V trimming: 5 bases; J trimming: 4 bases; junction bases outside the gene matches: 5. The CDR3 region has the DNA TGTGCCAGCAGCGCAGGGACAGGGGGCGGAGAGACCCAGTACTTC. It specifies CASSAGTGGGETQYF.

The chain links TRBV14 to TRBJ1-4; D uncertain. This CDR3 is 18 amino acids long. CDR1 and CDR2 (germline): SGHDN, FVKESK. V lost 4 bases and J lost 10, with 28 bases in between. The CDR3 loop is CASSPSQESLSGVGKLFF. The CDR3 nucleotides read TGTGCCAGCAGCCCCAGCCAAGAGTCTCTCTCCGGGGTTGGAAAACTGTTTTTT.

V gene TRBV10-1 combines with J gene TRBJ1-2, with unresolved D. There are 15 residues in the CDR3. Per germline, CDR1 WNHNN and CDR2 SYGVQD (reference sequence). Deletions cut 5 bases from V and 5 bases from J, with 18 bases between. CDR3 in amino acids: CASSCHRVRSYGYTF. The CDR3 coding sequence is TGCGCCAGCAGTTGCCACCGGGTCAGATCTTATGGCTACACCTTC.